A selection of T cell receptor beta chains follows, all from one sample in a study of CD4 T cells in relation to SARS-CoV-2 and coronaviruses. Here immunoSEQ multiplex PCR was the method, and the copy in TCRdb shows in-frame clones only, minus some. This sample has roughly 25,000 clones, with about 82% found just once. These receptors' targets are unknown. Specimen: CD4+ T cells from PBMCs, cultured in vitro. The receptors derive from a human donor in good health. The CDR3 runs from the conserved cysteine through the conserved F or W. The D gene is left open where the match is weak. Size is stated for part of the rows, as once, few or many counts, or as a class when the clone is expanded.

.,.,TRBJ2-3,TRBV28,CASSLRSTDTQYF,TGTGCCAGCAGTTTAAGGTCCACAGATACGCAGTATTTT
.,.,TRBJ1-6,TRBV5-1,CASSFRGQDGSPLHF,TGCGCCAGCAGCTTCAGAGGGCAGGATGGTTCACCCCTCCACTTT
.,few,TRBJ2-3,TRBV5-4,CASSLGLAKSTDTQYF,TGTGCCAGCAGCTTGGGGCTAGCGAAGAGCACAGATACGCAGTATTTT
.,.,TRBJ2-3,TRBV5-4,CASSQGGRGGTTDTQYF,TGTGCCAGCAGCCAGGGCGGGCGGGGTGGGACGACAGATACGCAGTATTTT
.,few,TRBJ2-7,TRBV18,CASSLRRSYEQYF,TGTGCCAGCTCACTTCGACGGAGCTACGAGCAGTACTTC
TRBD1,.,TRBJ2-7,TRBV2,CASRRTGLASQYF,TGTGCCAGCAGGCGGACAGGGCTAGCGTCGCAGTACTTC
TRBD2,.,TRBJ2-7,TRBV9,CASSPIAGAAFEQYF,TGTGCCAGCAGCCCCATAGCGGGAGCCGCCTTCGAGCAGTACTTC
.,once,TRBJ1-2,TRBV5-4,CASSLAGGYGYTF,TGTGCCAGCAGCTTGGCGGGAGGGTATGGCTACACCTTC
TRBD1,.,TRBJ1-4,TRBV12-3/TRBV12-4,CASRLIQGEKLFF,TGTGCCAGCAGGTTGATACAGGGGGAAAAACTGTTTTTT
.,few,TRBJ2-7,TRBV6-5,CASSFTGGVAYEQYF,TGTGCCAGCAGTTTCACCGGAGGGGTAGCCTACGAGCAGTACTTC
.,few,TRBJ2-3,TRBV9,CASSVGSVSTDTQYF,TGTGCCAGCAGCGTAGGTTCGGTTAGCACAGATACGCAGTATTTT
.,.,TRBJ2-3,TRBV7-9,CASSLARGSGATQYF,TGTGCCAGCAGCTTAGCCCGAGGCTCAGGGGCTACGCAGTATTTT
.,medium-sized,TRBJ1-4,TRBV10-3,CAISRDATNEKLFF,TGTGCCATCAGTAGGGATGCAACTAATGAAAAACTGTTTTTT
TRBD2,.,TRBJ2-5,TRBV23-1,CASTQRLAGGPGQETQYF,TGCGCCAGCACCCAGAGACTAGCGGGGGGACCTGGGCAAGAGACCCAGTACTTC
TRBD2,once,TRBJ2-1,TRBV4-1,CASSHPGLNAANEQFF,TGCGCCAGCAGCCACCCGGGACTAAATGCCGCCAATGAGCAGTTCTTC
.,.,TRBJ2-7,TRBV6-5,CASTPSIGIHEQYF,TGTGCCAGCACCCCAAGTATCGGGATCCACGAGCAGTACTTC
TRBD1,.,TRBJ2-5,TRBV5-1,CASTQTGGGETQYF,TGCGCCAGCACTCAGACAGGGGGCGGAGAGACCCAGTACTTC
TRBD1,.,TRBJ1-2,TRBV6-1,CASSEADRADGYTF,TGTGCCAGCAGTGAAGCCGACAGGGCCGATGGCTACACCTTC